This TCR beta chain was sequenced for a study of OX40 agonist ivuxolimab in advanced cancers. Study-level information: A history of anti-PD-1, anti-PD-L1 or anti-CTLA-4 therapy was acceptable, and about 37% had some.

With regard to this clone: The target antigen is unknown.

Trimming stripped 2 bases from V and 4 bases from J, with 17 bases between. The CDR3 consists of 16 residues. Germline V gene sequence: CDR1 SGHVS, CDR2 FQNEAQ. General study results and limits: There were, on average, more expanded clones in CD8+ T cells than in CD4+. Determination of antigen specificity was not performed for the expanded peripheral T cells.

The study sampled blood at baseline, cycle 4 day 1, and cycle 7 day 1. Only in-frame clones appear in the TCRdb table, and some are missing; sequencing was by immunoSEQ multiplex PCR. The repertoire holds over 100,000 clones, with about nine tenths as singletons. The clonotype originates from an adult with an advanced solid tumor such as melanoma, head and neck, liver or kidney cancer. This sample comprised CD4+ or CD8+ T cells sorted from blood, obtained in a trial of the OX40 agonist ivuxolimab. J is TRBJ1-2 and V is TRBV7-8, with D hard to call. The CDR3 sequence: CASSLQFQPTPYGYTF. CDR3 coding DNA: TGTGCCAGCAGCTTACAGTTTCAGCCGACCCCCTATGGCTACACCTTC.